The T cell receptor (beta chain) under discussion was sequenced for a study of blood T cell repertoires in COVID-19. Study details: From T cells, B-cell-depleted T cells, or PBMCs came the material, which was cDNA or gDNA.

Clones were read by immunoSEQ multiplex PCR, and TCRdb kept only the in-frame ones, dropping some. Among roughly 330,000 clones listed, about 83% were seen once. Per the germline V gene, CDR1 is LGHDT and CDR2 is YNNKEL (reference sequence). Trimming pared 2 bases from V and 8 bases from J, leaving 9 bases between. The length of the CDR3 is 13 residues. Input material: peripheral blood. The V gene is TRBV3-1 (or the pseudogene TRBV3-2), the J gene TRBJ1-4; no definite D call. This clonotype was sampled from a woman aged 45-65 years with acute or convalescent COVID-19. CDR3 region: CASSQTRGEKLFF. In DNA, the CDR3 is TGTGCCAGCAGCCAAACGAGAGGGGAAAAACTGTTTTTT.